The clone carrying this TCR beta chain was seen just once. Its antigen is as yet unknown. Produced via immunoSEQ multiplex PCR; TCRdb's table is partial and in-frame only. The table lists roughly 500,000 clones, about 96% of them singletons. The CDR3 length is 16 residues. CDR1 LGHNA and CDR2 YNFKEQ come from the germline V gene. V was clipped by 0 bases and J by 8 bases; unmatched bases: 8. The record originates from a study of shared clonotypes between healthy human individuals. Points from the study as a whole: Naive CD4 clonotypes were shared across a few donors at roughly 5.3%.

The investigators split CD4+ cells into a CD45RA+ naive subset and a CD45RA-negative memory subset. The receptor was derived from a woman between 25 and 40 years old in good health. The rearrangement joins TRBV4-2 to TRBJ2-1; 9 nucleotides align to TRBD2. What was sequenced was naive CD4+ T cells sorted from blood. This sample's subset: CD45RA+ positively selected. This CDR3 is CASSQDPGLAGDEQFF. CDR3 in DNA: TGTGCCAGCAGCCAAGATCCGGGACTAGCCGGGGATGAGCAGTTCTTC.